This T cell receptor beta chain was retrieved from a study of regulatory T cells in long-lasting Graves disease. Details on this clonotype: A far larger clone lies a single base away; this is likely a read error.

Sequencing libraries for TCR beta were prepared with iRepertoire HTBI primers and Arm-PCR of CDR3 regions. TCRdb analysed the multiplex PCR reads with MiXCR anew, one entry per CDR3 protein. The sample records roughly 360,000 distinct CDR3 sequences, approximately 10% being singletons. The time point: newly diagnosed GD, antithyroid drugs for less than 3 months. After RNA was extracted from PBMCs, the TCR library was made from it. Nine milliliters of peripheral blood were taken and placed in EDTA tubes. In germline, CDR1 is WNHNN, CDR2 SYGVQD (reference sequence). The CDR3 is 14 amino acids. This sample was shared with a second study, whose subject was T cells in Graves' hyperthyroidism and ophthalmopathy. As that report states: Blood samples included most of the expanded thyroid clonotypes exceeding 0.001. Ophthalmopathy and stable hyperthyroidism were separated by a 13 V-J model.

The receptor comes from a woman younger than 35 with Graves disease. This specimen consisted of peripheral blood mononuclear cells (PBMCs), obtained at new diagnosis, from a patient treated with antithyroid drugs. The chain combines TRBV10-1 with TRBJ2-7; 9 bases are a match to TRBD2. In DNA form, the CDR3 reads TGTGCCAGCAGCCTAAGCGGGAGGCCATGCGAGCAGTACTTC. It is translated as CASSLSGRPCEQYF.